This TCR beta chain is drawn from a study of shared clonotypes between healthy human individuals. Study outcomes and limitations: Only blood underwent sampling, and tissue repertoires likely differ.

In its sample, this clone was seen once. What it binds is not known. This specimen includes other DNA sequences encoding the same CDR3. Assay used: immunoSEQ multiplex PCR; TCRdb lists only in-frame clones, some missing. Of roughly 500,000 clones listed, about 72% were seen once; the top ten hold about 11%. V was trimmed by 0 bases and J by 2 bases, leaving 9 bases between them. The germline V gene has CDR1 SGDLS and CDR2 YYNGEE. The CDR3 runs 15 residues. What was sequenced was PBMCs. This rearrangement joins TRBV9 to TRBJ2-1, with D maybe TRBD2 (6 bases). The receptor comes from a woman between 40 and 50 years old in good health. Some clones in this sample may be carry-over from other donors' samples. The DNA for the CDR3 is TGTGCCAGCAGCGTAGTTAGCGGCGCCTACAATGAGCAGTTCTTC. Translation gives CASSVVSGAYNEQFF.